This entry describes one T cell receptor beta chain. The observed sequence ends 3 residues before the CDR3 terminus, with the missing tail filled in from the germline J gene. V lost 5 bases to trimming and J lost 0 bases; unmatched junction nucleotides: 4. The CDR3 has 15 amino acids. The assay was immunoSEQ multiplex PCR, and TCRdb's table has in-frame clones only and misses some. The sample features approximately 21,000 clones, with approximately 25% in its top ten. This record belongs to a study of T cells in women clearing cervical HPV infection. This TCR was sampled from a woman aged 18 to 75 with a cervical HPV16 infection that either progressed to CIN3+ or cleared (not recorded which). The sample comprised blood buffy coat. This chain uses TRBV12-3 or TRBV12-4 with TRBJ2-7; 10 positions agree with TRBD1. The CDR3 here is CASSQGQGISYEQYF. Incomplete CDR3 DNA: TGTGCCAGCAGTCAGGGACAGGGGATCTCCTACGAG.